The clone carrying this T cell receptor beta chain was seen a handful of times. Its antigen is still unknown. The data stem from a study of long-term antiretroviral therapy in people with HIV. The assay used was immunoSEQ (version v3.0), run at survey level. Data came from immunoSEQ multiplex PCR; TCRdb stores just in-frame clones and leaves some out. The sample lists about 28,000 clones; around 90% were seen once. General observations from the study: An increase in diversity followed ART, yet levels stayed below transplant donor controls. Pre-ART clonal expansion yielded clones that dominated the repertoire at all time points.

V gave up 2 bases and J gave up 1 base, with 8 bases separating them. The CDR3 is made up of 14 amino acids. Germline loops: CDR1 SGHTA, CDR2 FQGTGA. The chain employs TRBV7-3 and TRBJ1-1; D is perhaps TRBD1 (5 bases). Sequencing used unsorted PBMCs, obtained 1.8 years after starting antiretroviral therapy. The sequence came from a woman aged 18-29 years with HIV. CDR3 sequence (DNA): TGTGCCAGCAGCTTACAGGGTGGGAACACTGAAGCTTTCTTT. It translates to CASSLQGGNTEAFF.